The sequence of this T cell receptor (beta chain) was determined in a study of blood T cells in healthy people across ages (dated by TCRdb to about 2015). Context from the whole study: In model experiments, template switching captured roughly one uniquely barcoded TCR beta cDNA molecule for every two T cells. Donors of different ages were randomly distributed across sequencing lanes to avoid experimental bias. Two additional independent replicas of 1 million unique cDNA reads from the same blood draw were analyzed for two donors (one aged 18 to 30 and one aged 80 or older). Four age groups were formed from the donors: young (average 16 years), middle-aged (approximately 40), aged (62) and long-lived (82). Age-related changes in TCR beta repertoire diversity were measured in the study by deep sequencing normalized with unique cDNA molecular identifiers.

At least ten counts were recorded for this clonotype. Its antigen is unknown. Base quality data are lacking; no much larger clone is found one base away. Receptor amplification or capture employed 5' RACE. The listed sequencing device is Illumina HiSeq 2500. A second PCR of about 7 to 12 cycles was run with a J-beta primer mix and a sample-barcoded 5' primer. A unique molecular identifier was introduced onto each TCR beta cDNA molecule by a template-switch 5' adaptor carrying 12 random nucleotides. At least 2.5 million CDR3-containing paired-end reads were obtained from each sample. First-strand cDNA was synthesized from all RNA with the Mint cDNA synthesis kit, primed by a TRBC-specific oligonucleotide. After uracil-DNA glycosylase treatment, a first 18-cycle PCR used universal primers M1SS and BC2_uni_R on all cDNA. From the authors' description of their analysis: Normalization of each sample was performed by random selection of 1 million high-quality reads, each carrying a distinct molecular identifier. Reads with shared molecular identifiers were discarded instead of being binned into consensus sequences. MiTCR, run with a Q25 quality threshold and the strictest error-elimination algorithm, handled CDR3 identification, clonotype clustering and error correction. A nonparametric unseen species model with Euler transformation was used to estimate lower-bound total TCR beta diversity. The public reads were reprocessed in TCRdb via fastp at Q25 and MiXCR, keeping in-frame beta chains. Merged by CDR3 protein, the rows form single entries marked with the most common genes and DNA. Clone size and V and J calls follow TCRdb, not the original study. The sample table shows 1.5 million to 2 million distinct CDR3 sequences, and roughly 27% are seen once. Roughly 8.2% of the sample is taken by the ten largest.

Study-wide conclusions, independent of this receptor: Observed TCR beta diversity per million T cells fell roughly linearly with age, and a significant reduction was already apparent by age roughly 41. Donor CMV infection status was unknown, potentially confounding age-related changes in expanded clonotypes. A strong correlation was found between observed TCR beta diversity and the percentage of naive T cells measured by flow cytometry. Conclusive comparison of naive and antigen-experienced compartments was prevented by the profiling of bulk unsorted PBMCs. Total diversity estimates from one million sequenced T cells were considered lower bounds and underestimates. The long-lived group showed more naive CD4+ T cells, fewer expanded clones and increased TCR diversity than the aged group, suggesting age selection.

The roughly 37 donors, aged 6 to 90 years, were systemically healthy Caucasian individuals from Russia. Each donor gave 8 to 10 milliliters of peripheral blood, collected into EDTA-treated Vacutainer tubes. Ficoll-Paque density-gradient centrifugation was used to isolate PBMCs, with at least 6.5 million per sample. Trizol reagent was used to extract total RNA from the PBMCs, yielding at least 6 micrograms per sample. For every donor, flow cytometry on a PBMC aliquot measured the percentage of naive CD45RAhigh/CD27high T cells. From a lookup of the germline V gene, CDR1 and CDR2 are MDHEN and SYDVKM. Trimming costs V 5 bases and J 7 bases, and their ends lie 9 bases apart. From the cysteine through the phenylalanine, the CDR3 covers 11 amino acids. Only the CDR3 DNA stays, 33 bases, in frame from base 1.

Sample: blood. The TCR originated in a woman aged 25 to 45 in good health. Recombination connected TRBV28 to TRBJ2-7; the D gene cannot be named for sure. The DNA sequence reads TGTGCCAGCAGTCTTCGGCGGGAGCAGTACTTC. Translated, this is CASSLRREQYF.